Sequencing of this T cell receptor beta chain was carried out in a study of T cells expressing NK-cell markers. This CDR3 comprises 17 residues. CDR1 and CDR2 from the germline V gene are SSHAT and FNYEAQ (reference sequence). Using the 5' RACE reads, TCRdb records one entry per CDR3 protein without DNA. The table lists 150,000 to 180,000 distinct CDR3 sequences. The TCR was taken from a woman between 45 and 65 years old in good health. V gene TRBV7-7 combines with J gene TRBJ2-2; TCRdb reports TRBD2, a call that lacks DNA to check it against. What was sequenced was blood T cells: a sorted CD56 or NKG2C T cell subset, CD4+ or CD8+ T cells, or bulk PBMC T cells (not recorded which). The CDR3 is CASSQGLAGGLTGELFF.